The T cell receptor beta chain under discussion was sequenced for a study of blood T cell repertoires in COVID-19. Turning to the study itself: Acute-phase and convalescent COVID-19 samples originated in the United States, Italy and Spain. In each case, the material was cDNA or gDNA derived from T cells, B-cell-depleted T cells, or PBMCs.

Germline CDR1 and CDR2: SGHDT and YYEEEE. The CDR3 is 14 residues long. Germline trimming cut 4 bases from V and 4 bases from J; bases unmatched to any gene: 7. This clone has just a few counts. As processed by the authors: Nucleated cell number was recorded as an estimate derived from reference gene primer amplification. Profiling relied on immunoSEQ multiplex PCR, and the TCRdb table lists in-frame clones only, not all of them. Clone size and V and J calls were adopted from that table, with D and trimming inferred from the DNA. The data contain 90,000 to 140,000 clones, around 81% of them singletons.

The clonotype comes from an elderly man with acute or convalescent COVID-19. What was sequenced was peripheral blood. This chain connects TRBV5-6 to TRBJ1-2, with 7 bases identical to TRBD1. For the CDR3, the DNA is TGTGCCAGCAGCCCCAACCGGGACAGCTATGGCTACACCTTC. Amino acid sequence: CASSPNRDSYGYTF.